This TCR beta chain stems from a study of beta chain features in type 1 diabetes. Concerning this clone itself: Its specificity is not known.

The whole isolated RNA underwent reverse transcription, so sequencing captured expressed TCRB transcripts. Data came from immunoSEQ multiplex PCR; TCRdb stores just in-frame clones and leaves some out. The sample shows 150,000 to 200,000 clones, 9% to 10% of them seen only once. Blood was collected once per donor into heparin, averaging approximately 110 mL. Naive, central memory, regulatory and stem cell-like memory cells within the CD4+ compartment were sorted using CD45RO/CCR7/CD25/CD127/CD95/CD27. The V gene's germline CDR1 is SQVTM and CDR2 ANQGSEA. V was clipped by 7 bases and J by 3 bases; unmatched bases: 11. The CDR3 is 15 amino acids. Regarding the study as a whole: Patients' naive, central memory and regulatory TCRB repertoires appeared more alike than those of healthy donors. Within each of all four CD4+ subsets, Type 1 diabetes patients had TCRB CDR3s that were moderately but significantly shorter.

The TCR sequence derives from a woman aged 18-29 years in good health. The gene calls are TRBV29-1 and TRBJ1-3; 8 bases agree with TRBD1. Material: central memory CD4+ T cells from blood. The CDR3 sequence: CSGASGGASGNTIYF. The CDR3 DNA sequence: TGCAGCGGGGCTTCAGGGGGCGCGAGTGGAAACACCATATATTTT.